Listed here are 9 T cell receptor beta chains from one sample, sequenced in a study of identical twins. TCRdb analysed the 5' RACE reads with MiXCR anew, one entry per CDR3 protein. The sample records some 500,000 distinct CDR3 sequences, 7.5% to 10% being singletons. These records were also assigned to another study, of yellow fever vaccine responses in identical twins.

Material: PBMCs. The receptor source for this set is a woman aged 18-35 years in good health.

This clonotype was detected many times. This chain joins TRBV7-2 and TRBJ2-3; D gene ambiguous. CDR1 is SGHTA, CDR2 FQGNSA, per germline. The CDR3 has 13 amino acids. V shed 2 bases and J shed 4 bases, with 7 bases lying between them. This chain's CDR3 is CASSLSWSDTQYF. The CDR3 region has the DNA TGTGCCAGCAGCTTATCGTGGTCAGATACGCAGTATTTT.

There are many counts of this clonotype. This sequence joins TRBV24-1 and TRBJ2-2; D may be TRBD2 (6 bases). This CDR3 has 13 residues. Looked up from germline, CDR1 is KGHDR and CDR2 is SFDVKD. V lost 4 bases, J lost 5 bases, and 7 bases lay in between. In DNA form, the CDR3 reads TGTGCCACCAGTGACGGGAGAACCGGGGAGCTGTTTTTT. This codes for CATSDGRTGELFF.

In its sample, this clonotype was seen a few times. This rearrangement joins TRBV6-1 to TRBJ2-7; the match to TRBD1 covers 9 bases. Germline CDR1 and CDR2: MNHNS and SASEGT. This CDR3 spans 15 amino acids. Trimming took 2 bases from V and 2 from J; bases not matched to a gene: 4. CDR3 region: CASSEPGQGTYEQYF. The CDR3 coding sequence is TGTGCCAGCAGTGAACCGGGACAGGGAACCTACGAGCAGTACTTC.

This clonotype has more than one count but fewer than ten. The chain carries TRBV4-3 and TRBJ2-1; no clear D. V lost 0 bases and J 8 bases, leaving 5 bases between the germline ends. The length of the CDR3 is 12 residues. The V gene's germline CDR1 is LGHNA and CDR2 YSLEER. CDR3 sequence: CASSQDRYEQFF. The CDR3 nucleotides are TGCGCCAGCAGCCAAGATCGGTATGAGCAGTTCTTC.

This clonotype has a count of ten or more. The chain's CDR3 is CASRRYTEAFF. The CDR3 nucleotides are TGTGCCAGCAGACGCTACACTGAAGCTTTCTTT. The V call is TRBV6-2 or TRBV6-3, the J call TRBJ1-1; D gene unclear. Germline V gene data show CDR1 as MNHEY and CDR2 as SVGEGT. V shed 6 bases and J shed 3 bases, with 5 bases lying between them. CDR3 size: 11 residues.

This clonotype occurred many times. The rearrangement links TRBV28 to TRBJ1-6; D is unresolved. The CDR3 sequence is 15 residues long. The V gene's germline CDR1 is MDHEN and CDR2 SYDVKM. Trimming removed 2 bases at V and 4 bases at J, with 9 bases between. CDR3 coding DNA: TGTGCCAGCAGTTTAAGTCGTCAGTATAATTCACCCCTCCACTTT. Amino acids: CASSLSRQYNSPLHF.

The V and J genes are TRBV12-3 or TRBV12-4 and TRBJ2-1; D call uncertain. Trimming took 6 bases from V and 5 from J, leaving 17 bases between them. CDR3 length equals 15 residues. The CDR3 nucleotides are TGTGCCAGCAGCCAAAGCGCAACCTTAGACAATGAGCAGTTCTTC. Translation gives CASSQSATLDNEQFF.

This clonotype was recorded a few times. J is TRBJ2-3 and V is TRBV7-9; 8 bases are a match to TRBD1. V was clipped by 5 bases and J by 6 bases; unmatched bases: 7. The germline V gene encodes CDR1 SEHNR and CDR2 FQNEAQ (reference sequence). CDR3 length equals 14 residues. This chain's CDR3 is CASSQTGAEDTQYF. The CDR3, as DNA: TGTGCCAGCAGCCAGACAGGGGCCGAGGATACGCAGTATTTT.

The rearrangement joins TRBV18 to TRBJ2-3; D not resolved. The CDR3 has 14 residues. V was pared by 3 bases and J by 7 bases, with 14 bases between. Germline lookup yields CDR1 KGHSH and CDR2 LQKENI. The CDR3 spells CASSPSLGLNTQYF. The CDR3 nucleotides are TGTGCCAGCTCACCTTCGCTAGGGCTAAATACGCAGTATTTT.